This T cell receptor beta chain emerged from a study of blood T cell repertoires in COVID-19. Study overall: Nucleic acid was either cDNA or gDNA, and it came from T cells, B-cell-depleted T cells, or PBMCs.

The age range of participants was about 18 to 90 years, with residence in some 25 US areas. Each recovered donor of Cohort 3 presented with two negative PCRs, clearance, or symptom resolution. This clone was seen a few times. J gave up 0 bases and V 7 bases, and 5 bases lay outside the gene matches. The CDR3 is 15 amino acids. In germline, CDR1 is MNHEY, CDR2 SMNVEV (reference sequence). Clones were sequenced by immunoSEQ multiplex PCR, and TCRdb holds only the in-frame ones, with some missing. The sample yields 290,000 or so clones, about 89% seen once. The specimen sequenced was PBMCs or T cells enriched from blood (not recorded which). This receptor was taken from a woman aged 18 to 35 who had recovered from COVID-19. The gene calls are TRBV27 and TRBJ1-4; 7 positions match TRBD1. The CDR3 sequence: CASNRQGTTNEKLFF. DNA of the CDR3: TGTGCCAGCAACCGACAGGGAACAACTAATGAAAAACTGTTTTTT.